The 2 T cell receptor beta chains reported below all come from one sample, sequenced in a study of cytotoxic CD8 clonotypes in ibrutinib-treated CLL. Clones were sequenced by immunoSEQ multiplex PCR, and TCRdb holds only the in-frame ones, with some missing. The sample records approximately 100,000 clones, about 50% being singletons. The sequencing used PBMCs, collected after 24 months of ibrutinib treatment. Receptors were obtained from a human donor with chronic lymphocytic leukemia.

Many counts were recorded for this clone. V is TRBV10-2 and J is TRBJ1-5; D is uncertain. The CDR3 totals 12 residues. Germline V CDR1 and CDR2: WSHSY, SAAADI. Trimming removed 6 bases from V and 3 bases from J, with 6 bases in between. The CDR3 coding sequence is TGCGCCAGCAGGGATACCAATCAGCCCCAGCATTTT. It yields the protein CASRDTNQPQHF.

The V gene is TRBV7-7, the J gene TRBJ2-3; tentative D call: TRBD1 (5 bases). Germline V CDR1 and CDR2: SSHAT, FNYEAQ (reference sequence). V was clipped by 5 bases and J by 1 base, with 7 bases between them. The CDR3 runs to 13 residues. CDR3 in DNA: TGTGCCAGCAGCCAACAGGGCACAGATACGCAGTATTTT. Its translation is CASSQQGTDTQYF.